This passage covers 29 T cell receptor beta chains from one sample sequenced in a study of neurological immune-mediated disorders (dated by TCRdb to about 2019). The library was built by means of 5' RACE. The sequencer was an Illumina HiSeq 2500. TCRdb applied fastp at Q25 and MiXCR to the public reads, then kept only in-frame beta chains. Duplicate CDR3 protein sequences are folded into a single record with the most common DNA and genes. The sample yields roughly 30,000 distinct CDR3 sequences; approximately 22% were counted once. The ten largest clones take up about 27% of the sample. Sequenced sample: CD4+ T cells from blood. These receptors were collected from a man aged 50 to 59 with HTLV-1-associated myelopathy (HAM/TSP).

This clonotype was seen ten or more times. The chain recombines TRBV29-1 with TRBJ2-2; TRBD1 aligns across 8 bases. The V gene's germline CDR1 is SQVTM and CDR2 ANQGSEA. V dropped 7 bases and J dropped 4; count of bases not matched to a gene: 5. CDR3 size: 13 residues. The CDR3 loop is CSGRTGFTGELFF. The CDR3 DNA follows: TGCAGCGGCCGGACAGGGTTCACCGGGGAGCTGTTTTTT.

This clonotype turned up a few times. The chain is built from TRBV24-1 and TRBJ2-3; the match to TRBD2 covers 7 bases. V lost 4 bases, J lost 7 bases, and 10 bases stayed unmatched. CDR3 length equals 15 residues. Germline V gene data show CDR1 as KGHDR and CDR2 as SFDVKD. The CDR3 reads CATSDPKTSRYTQYF. CDR3 nucleotides: TGTGCCACCAGTGACCCTAAGACTAGCAGGTATACGCAGTATTTT.

The table lists this clonotype with many counts. J is TRBJ2-1 and V is TRBV7-3, with 7 positions matching TRBD2. This CDR3 spans 19 amino acids. Germline V gene sequence: CDR1 SGHTA, CDR2 FQGTGA. With V trimmed by 5 bases and J by 0 bases, 16 bases remained unmatched. DNA for the CDR3: TGTGCCAGCAGCCCCCGAGGTAGAAGCGGGGCTAGCTCCTACAATGAGCAGTTCTTC. Its translation is CASSPRGRSGASSYNEQFF. Looking up the rest from reference TRBV7-3 and TRBJ2-1 gives the full variable domain: GAGVSQTPSNKVTEKGKYVELRCDPISGHTALYWYRQSLGQGPEFLIYFQGTGAADDSGLPNDRFFAVRPEGSVSTLKIQRTERGDSAVYLCASSPRGRSGASSYNEQFFGPGTRLTVL.

The J gene is TRBJ2-6, the V gene TRBV5-1; perhaps TRBD2 as D (5 bases). The CDR3 loop spans 16 amino acids. The germline CDR1 and CDR2 sequences are SGHRS and YFSETQ. The V and J ends lost 7 bases and 8 bases respectively, with 22 bases between them. CDR3 loop: CASAHGVSPRSNVLTF. The DNA for the CDR3 is TGCGCCAGCGCTCACGGGGTGAGTCCCCGATCCAACGTCCTGACTTTC.

This clonotype came up many times. This rearrangement joins TRBV5-1 to TRBJ2-1; 9 bases are shared with TRBD2. This CDR3 comprises 16 residues. Germline loops: CDR1 SGHRS, CDR2 YFSETQ. V lost 0 bases to trimming and J lost 8 bases; unmatched junction nucleotides: 9. In nucleotides, the CDR3 is TGCGCCAGCAGCTTGGCCGGTGCGGGAGGGATCGATGAGCAGTTCTTC. It yields the protein CASSLAGAGGIDEQFF. Full variable domain (outside the CDR3, taken from reference TRBV5-1 and TRBJ2-1): KAGVTQTPRYLIKTRGQQVTLSCSPISGHRSVSWYQQTPGQGLQFLFEYFSETQRNKGNFPGRFSGRQFSNSRSEMNVSTLELGDSALYLCASSLAGAGGIDEQFFGPGTRLTVL.

On this clonotype itself: At one boundary the junction diverges from the germline segment, which might be a read error. The rearrangement joins TRBV5-1 to TRBJ2-1; 13 bases align to TRBD2. The CDR3 is 19 amino acids. Germline CDR1 is SGHRS and CDR2 is YFSETQ. In DNA form, the CDR3 reads TGCTCCAGCAGCTCGGACACTCGACTAGCGGGAGGTCACTACAATGAGCAGTTCTTC. Translation: CSSSSDTRLAGGHYNEQFF.

This clonotype was seen repeatedly, ten times or more. The chain uses TRBV20-1 and TRBJ2-3; D may be TRBD1 (6 bases). Trimming shortened V by 4 bases and J by 4 bases, and 12 bases separated the two germline ends. The CDR3 loop spans 13 amino acids. CDR1 is DFQATT, CDR2 SNEGSKA, per germline (reference sequence). CDR3 nucleotide sequence: TGCAGTGCTACAGGGGACCTGGCAGATACGCAGTATTTT. Its translation: CSATGDLADTQYF.

This chain connects TRBV7-8 to TRBJ1-5; no clear D. The CDR3 consists of 13 residues. V dropped 3 bases and J dropped 10 bases, with 13 bases sitting between them. Germline loops: CDR1 SGHVS, CDR2 FQNEAQ. CDR3 coding DNA: TGTGCCAGCAGCTTTAACCCTCAGACTCCCCAGCATTTT. This sequence encodes CASSFNPQTPQHF.

A word on this clonotype: An end of the junction does not agree with germline; a read error may underlie this. The chain joins TRBV12-3 or TRBV12-4 to TRBJ2-2; 7 nucleotides agree with TRBD1. The CDR3 covers 15 residues. CDR3 protein: CASRMDRSNTGEPFF. In DNA form, the CDR3 reads TGTGCCAGCAGGATGGACAGGAGTAACACCGGGGAGCCGTTTTTT.

This clonotype was found many times. The chain carries TRBV9 and TRBJ2-6; 7 bases align to TRBD1. CDR3 length equals 15 residues. V lost 4 bases and J lost 11; bases outside the gene matches: 12. In germline, CDR1 is SGDLS, CDR2 YYNGEE. CDR3 nucleotides: TGTGCCAGCAGCCTTGAACTACAGGGGTCCGACGTCCTGACTTTC. Amino acids: CASSLELQGSDVLTF.

Ten or more counts support this clonotype. V and J are TRBV5-1 and TRBJ2-7; the match to TRBD1 covers 9 bases. The CDR3 loop spans 15 amino acids. Unmatched junction bases numbered 5, after V lost 4 bases and J lost 0 bases. Germline CDR1 and CDR2: SGHRS and YFSETQ. The CDR3 nucleotides are TGCGCCAGCAGCCCGGGACAGGGTGACTCCTACGAGCAGTACTTC. Translating it yields CASSPGQGDSYEQYF.

This clonotype was detected a few times. The rearrangement uses TRBV13 and TRBJ1-1, with 7 bases identical to TRBD1. V gave up 2 bases and J gave up 5 bases; unmatched junction bases: 11. Germline values: CDR1 PRHDT, CDR2 FYEKMQ (reference sequence). The CDR3 length is 16 residues. This CDR3 reads CASSLLGQGVWTEAFF. For the CDR3, the DNA is TGTGCCAGCAGCTTACTCGGGCAGGGGGTTTGGACTGAAGCTTTCTTT.

Many counts were recorded for this clonotype. The CDR3 sequence: CASSLYAGIPEQYF. The CDR3 bases are TGTGCCAGCAGCTTGTATGCGGGAATCCCCGAGCAGTACTTC. The V gene is TRBV5-6, the J gene TRBJ2-7; tentatively, D is TRBD2 (6 bases). The germline V and J ends were trimmed by 1 base and 6 bases, with 14 bases remaining between them. The CDR3 runs to 14 residues. Germline CDR1 SGHDT, CDR2 YYEEEE.

This clonotype was recorded many times. CDR3 amino acids: CASSFRSGGRGSGANVLTF. The CDR3 nucleotides read TGTGCCAGCAGCTTCCGATCCGGCGGCAGGGGATCTGGGGCCAACGTCCTGACTTTC. The chain carries TRBV7-9 and TRBJ2-6, with D maybe TRBD1 (6 bases). With 3 bases removed from V and 1 base from J, the gap between germline ends came to 19 bases. The CDR3 spans 19 residues. CDR1 is SEHNR, CDR2 FQNEAQ, per germline (reference sequence).

This clonotype has at least ten counts. This sequence joins TRBV5-1 and TRBJ2-2; D is unresolved. V was pared by 0 bases and J by 4 bases, with 7 bases between. This CDR3 region has 14 residues. From germline, CDR1 is SGHRS and CDR2 YFSETQ. The CDR3 sequence is CASSLEAATGELFF. Written as DNA, the CDR3 is TGCGCCAGCAGCTTGGAGGCAGCCACCGGGGAGCTGTTTTTT.

This clonotype was recorded many times. The rearrangement uses TRBV7-3 and TRBJ2-1; TRBD2 aligns across 11 bases. J lost 6 bases, V lost 3 bases, and 10 bases had no gene match. Germline CDR1 reads SGHTA; CDR2 reads FQGTGA. This CDR3 contains 17 residues. The CDR3 loop reads CASSFLPSGGRGNEQFF. The CDR3 DNA is TGTGCCAGCAGCTTCCTCCCTAGCGGGGGGCGGGGCAATGAGCAGTTCTTC.

There are many counts of this clonotype. The genes are TRBV15 and TRBJ2-1, with D unresolved. Trimming took off 0 bases at V and 10 bases at J, with 13 bases between the two ends. The length of the CDR3 is 14 residues. Germline loops: CDR1 LNHNV, CDR2 YYDKDF (reference sequence). The DNA of the CDR3 is TGTGCCACCAGCAGAGATGGGATCCAAACAGAGCAGTTCTTC. Amino acid sequence: CATSRDGIQTEQFF.

This clonotype was detected ten times or more. V is TRBV2 and J is TRBJ2-7, with a tentative D call TRBD2 (5 bases). CDR1 and CDR2 (germline): SNHLY, FYNNEI. Trimming took off 7 bases at V and 6 bases at J, with 16 bases between the two ends. The CDR3 is 13 residues long. The CDR3 nucleotides are TGTGCCAGCAACGGTTTAGGGAGTGGCGAGCAGTACTTC. It is translated as CASNGLGSGEQYF.

This clonotype has a count of ten or more. The chain links TRBV20-1 to TRBJ2-7, with 10 bases aligning to TRBD1. With V trimmed by 6 bases and J by 5 bases, 10 bases remained unmatched. Per the germline V gene, CDR1 is DFQATT and CDR2 is SNEGSKA (reference sequence). CDR3 length: 14 residues. CDR3 sequence reads: CSAVLRQGAHEQYF. In nucleotides, the CDR3 is TGCAGTGCAGTCCTGAGACAGGGGGCCCACGAGCAGTACTTC.

There are many counts of this clonotype. The chain uses TRBV20-1 and TRBJ2-2; a weak D match, TRBD2 (6 bases). Germline values: CDR1 DFQATT, CDR2 SNEGSKA (reference sequence). This CDR3 region has 14 residues. Trimming stripped 3 bases from V and 4 bases from J, with 12 bases between. The CDR3 nucleotides read TGCAGTGCTAGCTCGGGGGACGGCACCGGGGAGCTGTTTTTT. Protein sequence: CSASSGDGTGELFF.

At least ten counts were recorded for this clonotype. The rearrangement joins TRBV5-1 to TRBJ2-5; TRBD1 is a possible D gene (7 bases). Germline-derived CDR1 and CDR2 are SGHRS and YFSETQ. The CDR3 length is 15 residues. The V gene lost 4 bases and the J gene lost 5 bases, with 18 bases spanning the gap. CDR3: CASSPGDRQRETQYF. The CDR3, as DNA: TGCGCCAGCAGCCCGGGGGACAGACAGCGGGAGACCCAGTACTTC.

This clonotype has at least ten counts. The J gene is TRBJ1-2, the V gene TRBV7-2; unclear D gene. The CDR3 sequence is 17 residues long. Germline V gives CDR1 SGHTA, CDR2 FQGNSA. Trimming cost V 0 bases and J 0 bases, with 14 bases left between them. The CDR3 loop is CASSLATTTRTNYGYTF. Written as DNA, the CDR3 is TGTGCCAGCAGCTTAGCGACAACAACTCGCACTAACTATGGCTACACCTTC. The full variable domain, in which reference TRBV7-2 and TRBJ1-2 provide the parts outside the CDR3, is GAGVSQSPSNKVTEKGKDVELRCDPISGHTALYWYRQSLGQGLEFLIYFQGNSAPDKSGLPSDRFSAERTGGSVSTLTIQRTQQEDSAVYLCASSLATTTRTNYGYTFGSGTRLTVV.

This clonotype was recorded at least ten times. The chain recombines TRBV5-4 with TRBJ2-7; 8 bases match TRBD1. Trimming removed 5 bases from V and 0 bases from J; junction bases left unmatched: 7. Germline V gene data show CDR1 as SGHNT and CDR2 as YYREEE (reference sequence). CDR3 length: 15 residues. The CDR3 sequence: CASRPDRASSYEQYF. Here the CDR3 DNA reads TGTGCCAGCAGACCGGACAGGGCCAGCTCCTACGAGCAGTACTTC.

This clonotype was observed many times. This chain joins TRBV7-2 and TRBJ2-2; TRBD2 matches 12 bases. Germline V gives CDR1 SGHTA, CDR2 FQGNSA. The CDR3 is 18 amino acids. The V and J ends lost 5 bases and 5 bases, in that order; junction bases with no gene match: 12. The CDR3 coding sequence is TGTGCCAGCAGCCTAGACCCTGGACTAGCGGGGAGGACCGGGGAGCTGTTTTTT. Its translation is CASSLDPGLAGRTGELFF.

This clonotype was picked up many times. The chain recombines TRBV20-1 with TRBJ2-1; 11 bases fit TRBD2. Trimming cost V 6 bases and J 4 bases; bases outside gene matches: 5. Germline lookup yields CDR1 DFQATT and CDR2 SNEGSKA (reference sequence). The CDR3 covers 14 residues. For the CDR3, the DNA is TGCAGTGCCCTTAGACTAGCGGGGTACAATGAGCAGTTCTTC. Translating gives CSALRLAGYNEQFF.

The chain has TRBV5-1 and TRBJ2-7, with 7 bases lining up with TRBD1. The CDR3 sequence is 16 residues long. Trimming cost V 4 bases and J 0 bases; bases outside gene matches: 10. Germline V lookup: CDR1 SGHRS, CDR2 YFSETQ. CDR3 sequence reads: CASSRGQTLTSYEQYF. The CDR3, as DNA: TGCGCCAGCAGCAGGGGACAGACCTTAACCTCCTACGAGCAGTACTTC.

The V call is TRBV20-1, the J call TRBJ2-7; D is possibly TRBD1 or TRBD2 (5 bases each). Trimming shortened V by 1 base and J by 2 bases, and 15 bases separated the two germline ends. The CDR3 has 15 residues. Germline V gene lookup returns CDR1 DFQATT and CDR2 SNEGSKA (reference sequence). The CDR3 bases are TGCAGTGCTAGAGGGGTGGGCCAGGGAGCCTACGAGCAGTACTTC. Its protein product is CSARGVGQGAYEQYF.

This clonotype was observed at least ten times. The chain carries TRBV2 and TRBJ1-6, with no clear D. Trimming removed 3 bases at V and 7 bases at J, with 10 bases between. From germline, CDR1 is SNHLY and CDR2 FYNNEI. This CDR3 is built from 14 residues. CDR3 in amino acids: CASSDGRPNSPLHF. CDR3 sequence (DNA): TGTGCCAGCAGTGACGGTCGCCCAAATTCACCCCTCCACTTT.

V gene TRBV4-2 combines with J gene TRBJ1-4; D is possibly TRBD1 (5 bases). The germline gives CDR1 LGHNA, CDR2 YNFKEQ. V lost 4 bases and J lost 4, with 13 bases in between. This CDR3 is built from 15 residues. CDR3 sequence (DNA): TGTGCCAGCAGCCTCTCCGGGACGTTTAATGAAAAACTGTTTTTT. Protein: CASSLSGTFNEKLFF.